This paragraph covers one T cell receptor beta chain sequence. There is no known antigen for this receptor. This entry is derived from a study of cytomegalovirus exposure and HLA in healthy donors (dated by TCRdb to the late 2010s). About the study as a whole: According to an earlier analysis of 450 to 650 of the donors, about 190 million T cells yielded approximately 120 million unique TCR beta sequences and approximately 280 Gb of sequence data. Along with the roughly 670-subject first cohort, a separate validation cohort of some 130 different subjects was used. A later analysis re-examined previously published TCR beta repertoires from just over 650 donors and added high-resolution HLA genotyping to investigate patterns of TCR occurrence. The genetic ancestry cluster associated with self-reported Caucasian donors included 81% of the roughly 400 genotyped donors. An early release that covered some 640 HLA-typed donors contained around 300 gigabases of sequencing data and 75 million to 100 million unique TCR sequences. All discovery cohort repertoires had been generated using a single sequencing platform. Using immunosequencing, the study profiled T cell repertoires from fewer than 700 subjects and related those repertoires to cytomegalovirus serostatus. Genome-wide SNP genotypes for about 65% of the roughly 670 donors were used in a later genetic analysis, which treated that subset as a discovery cohort. Four to six DR-DQ haplotypes were handled as single units for association and clustering, since linkage in the cohort was strong. The study was designed to test whether signatures of past pathogen exposure could be identified by cataloging public T cell receptors. Donor age, sex, ethnicity and CMV serostatus were collected together with the repertoire data. Typing coverage varied by locus: about 629-630 donors for A, B, C, DRB1 and DQB1; roughly 560 for DQA1; some 610 for DPA1; approximately 450 for DPB1. Rather than drawing on any new phenotypic data, the later analysis identified candidate immune exposures from TCR beta sequences and the way those sequences occurred across donors. In an earlier analysis of 550 to 700 of the donors, high-throughput TCR beta sequencing was used to judge whether each TCR beta V gene segment behaved as functional or pseudogenic. Among around 400 genotyped donors of the cohort, an average of 235,054 unique TCR beta nucleotide sequences were sequenced per donor, roughly 20% of them non-productive. HLA typing covered class I and class II loci at four-digit resolution. To predict cytomegalovirus infection status, the study brought together high-throughput TCR immunosequencing, statistical association of individual TCRs with disease status, and machine learning.

Paper-wide results and their limitations: The classifier was reported to diagnose cytomegalovirus status with high specificity and sensitivity in both the original cohort and the validation cohort. V-gene and J-gene trimming of TCR beta chains was associated with a missense DCLRE1C variant in a later genetic analysis, and the association was replicated in an independent cohort. When HLA alleles, especially DR and DQ, strongly co-occurred, attributing TCR associations to individual alleles was difficult. Linkage disequilibrium might explain the correlated functional status among segregating V segments, but an unknown experimental factor could not be ruled out. The earlier analysis of 587 of the donors excluded some 16 rarely observed V segments, including chromosome 9 orphons, because counts were too low. In an earlier analysis of approximately 590 of the donors, most TCR beta V segments were observed in productive rearrangements about 87% or about 30% of the time, broadly matching IMGT annotations. A later analysis reported that several top co-occurrence clusters appeared linked to parvovirus B19, influenza, CMV and Epstein-Barr virus. Only TCR beta chains were sequenced in this cohort, and the absence of alpha or paired-chain data limited detectable features. A further reported finding was that TCR beta sequences accurately predicted the HLA-A and HLA-B alleles for most subjects in the first cohort. HLA typing was unavailable for some donors at each locus, so association tests used only the typed subset. A few of the identified cytomegalovirus-associated TCR beta chains were confirmed in vitro to be specific for cytomegalovirus antigens. A later analysis found that TCR association rates varied across HLA loci, with DRB1 alleles showing the most associated TCRs and HLA-C alleles the fewest. A group of highly shared sequence variants was considered likely to be a technical artifact of the sequencing pipeline. The study listed 164 TCR beta chains as associated with cytomegalovirus. Most TCR sequences were seen in very few donors, while some public TCRs were found in many individuals. The authors suggested that the approach could potentially be generalized to other disease states and immunological phenotypes. A later analysis found that HLA-associated TCR beta chains were more clonally expanded and had lower generation probabilities than equally common non-associated chains. Immune exposure information for the cohort was limited to CMV serostatus. In a later genetic analysis, fewer N-insertions in productive TCRs were reported among donors in an Asian-associated ancestry cluster than the roughly 700-donor mean. Most CMV-associated TCR beta chains appeared to be HLA-restricted in a later analysis, and the HLA associations seemed to be driven largely by CMV exposure. At a false discovery rate of 0.05, a later analysis linked 16,951 TCR beta sequences to specific HLA alleles. The presence/absence analyses assumed that sequencing depth was roughly uniform across donors, and that assumption may not be true.

Libraries were built with the immunoSEQ multiplex PCR assay. For the multiplex PCR, a mixture combining 60 forward primers for TCR Vbeta segments and 13 reverse primers for TCR Jbeta segments was used. Amplification of the CDR3 region of rearranged TCR beta genes was performed with a multiplex PCR assay on genomic DNA. The amplified TCR beta libraries were sequenced on the Illumina HiSeq System as 87-base-pair reads. Processing in the source paper ran as follows. Across the 670 or so repertoires, a later analysis counted some 80 million unique TCR beta chains, 9.5 million to 13 million of which were shared by at least two donors. Raw reads were error-corrected and collapsed into unique sequences with a nearest-neighbor algorithm that merged closely related sequences to remove PCR and sequencing errors. V, D and J gene segments were assigned by aligning CDR3 sequences to IMGT reference sequences. For a sequence to be retained, a match of at least six nucleotides to both a V gene segment and a J gene segment was required. Rearrangements were classified as productive when the CDR3 lacked stop codons and remained in frame with V and J, and all other rearrangements were classified as non-productive. CDR3 was defined according to IMGT convention as the region running from the second conserved V-encoded cysteine to the conserved J-encoded phenylalanine. In an earlier analysis of approximately 500 of the donors, sequences lacking an unambiguous match to a single V gene segment were excluded. In an earlier analysis of some 590 of the donors, V segments were called functional above 56.7% productive rearrangements and were called segregating when the between-donor standard deviation exceeded 5%. A statistical classification framework was built to diagnose cytomegalovirus status from the catalog of TCR beta chain sequences. In a later analysis, V and J genes were assigned by comparing TCR nucleotide sequences against IMGT/GENE-DB human TR gene sequences. A later analysis assigned CDR3 sequences and most-parsimonious VDJ recombination scenarios with the TCRdist pipeline. A later analysis defined each TCR beta chain by its CDR3 amino acid sequence plus V-gene family, and excluded reads lacking a unique V-gene family. As a way to deal with suspected cross-contamination and a sequencing artifact, a later analysis dropped over 550 nucleotide sequences that were highly shared and had low generation probability. In a later analysis, a clonal expansion index was calculated for each public chain from normalized within-repertoire ranks of inferred template counts. In a later analysis, generation probabilities were computed using a VDJ recombination model fitted to out-of-frame rearrangements, and the results were checked against IGoR. In a later analysis, hypergeometric tests were used to score TCR-TCR, TCR-HLA and TCR-CMV co-occurrence, with a repertoire-size bias correction applied to TCR pairs. A later analysis estimated false discovery rates by permuting HLA or CMV assignments 20 times. A later analysis grouped co-occurring TCRs with DBSCAN, adding TCRdist sequence similarity when clustering within HLA-allele-positive subsets. Repertoires with fewer than 30,000 or more than 120,000 public chains, plus five repertoires with anomalous nucleotide sharing, were excluded from co-occurrence clustering. TCRdb took over this immuneACCESS table, retaining in-frame rearrangements with V and J assigned. Such tables are incomplete; in checked studies, under half of the missing clones stem from an unresolved V gene, and the remainder is unexplained. V and J calls and clone size come straight from that table; D and trimming were deduced from the DNA. This sample's listing comprises 150,000 to 200,000 clones. The leading ten clones occupy over 1% of the sample.

The cohort comprised 710 or so healthy bone marrow donors. At the time of sampling, all cohort members were nominally healthy, though unrecorded immune exposures were likely present. The donor was CMV seronegative and belonged to the group of 352 seronegative cohort members. A peripheral blood sample was provided by each donor, and peripheral blood mononuclear cells were used for TCR beta sequencing. The Qiagen DNeasy Blood Extraction Kit was used to extract genomic DNA from the blood cell samples. The sample was PBMCs. The TCR originated in a woman aged 55-69 years in good health and CMV-seronegative.

CDR3 sequence: CASSFFDSRGQETQYF. The nucleotide sequence is TGTGCCAGCAGCTTCTTCGACAGCCGGGGGCAAGAGACCCAGTACTTC. The chain couples TRBV5-8 to TRBJ2-5; possibly the D gene is TRBD2, per 6 matching bases. V gives up 2 bases and J gives up 2 bases, and the segment between their germline ends measures 16 bases. Reading the germline V gene gives CDR1 SGHTS and CDR2 YDEGEE. From the cysteine through the phenylalanine, the CDR3 covers 16 amino acids. CDR3 DNA is the only sequence kept; it has 48 bases, read in frame from the first base.